The clone carrying this T cell receptor (beta chain) occurred many times. The sample originates from a study of neurological immune-mediated disorders. With 3 bases removed from V and 5 bases from J, the gap between germline ends came to 14 bases. The CDR3 is 15 amino acids. In germline, CDR1 is SGHVS, CDR2 FQNEAQ. Unsorted libraries were generated from 2 million PBMCs. These cells had been stored in RNAlater at -80 C. The method for making cDNA was 5'RACE, and it used 10-nucleotide random UMIs. From 15-18 subjects, every sequencing run obtained over 170 million TCR-beta sequences. TCRdb fed the 5' RACE reads into MiXCR, producing one record per CDR3 protein. The sample lists tens of thousands of distinct CDR3 sequences, around 3.5% seen once, with about 3% in the top ten.

Specimen: PBMCs. The chain carries TRBV7-8 and TRBJ2-1, with TRBD2 as a possible D gene (6 bases). The sequence was collected from a woman younger than 45 with multiple sclerosis. The CDR3 loop reads CASSLGLPLDNEQFF. DNA of the CDR3: TGTGCCAGCAGCTTGGGACTCCCACTCGACAATGAGCAGTTCTTC.